Given below is one T cell receptor (beta chain) in context. Its specific antigen is unknown. This receptor came from a mouse, so its gene names and germline sequences are mouse ones too. The sample comes from a study of CD8+ T cells in alopecia areata (dated by TCRdb to 2016 to 2018). Describing the broader study: Skin from C3H/HeJ donors with spontaneous alopecia (roughly 6-13 months old) was grafted onto female C3H/HeJ recipients that were roughly 6-11 weeks old. Scalp clonality was compared across normal scalp (n=4), patchy alopecia areata scalp (n=8), and alopecia totalis/universalis scalp (n=8). RNA came from the PAXgene miRNA kit for fixed scalp, the miRNeasy kit for PBMCs, and the RNeasy kit for mouse skin. In both human patients and the C3H/HeJ mouse model, the study applied high-throughput TCRbeta sequencing to look at T cell clonal expansion in alopecia areata. On the human side, TCRbeta sequencing was run on scalp tissue and on sorted CD4+ and CD8+ peripheral blood T cells from healthy controls and from alopecia areata patients with either patchy or totalis/universalis disease. TCRbeta CDR3 regions were amplified by immunoSEQ multiplex PCR with 35 Vbeta forward and 13 Jbeta reverse primers. The research as a whole found: Higher clonality and more expanded CD8+ clones were observed in lesional scalp than in normal scalp, particularly in alopecia totalis/universalis, a finding suggestive of antigenic drive. Resident alphabeta T cells in normal human skin are also sequenced, complicating scalp TCR repertoire analysis, unlike mouse skin dominated by gammadelta T cells. Shared TCR sequences between patients were less evident than in mice, which may be partly attributable to HLA diversity in the patient population.

Library creation used the immunoSEQ multiplex PCR assay. RNA was extracted from all samples and reverse transcribed into cDNA, which served as template for TCR sequencing. SuperScript III was used for first-strand cDNA synthesis, primed with a 2:1 mix of oligo-dT and random hexamers. A synthetic immune receptor repertoire was used to gauge amplification bias, and whatever bias remained was removed computationally. Sequencing of the libraries was done on Illumina HiSeq using 60 bp reads that spanned the CDR3 and were read from J toward V. Per the source publication's procedure: After raw reads were preprocessed to remove errors, the CDR3 was defined following IMGT conventions as running from the conserved cysteine to phenylalanine. Clonality was computed by normalizing Shannon entropy by log2 of the number of productive unique TCRs and subtracting the result from 1. Whether scalp clones were CD4 or CD8 was inferred by matching scalp TCRbeta sequences against CD4 and CD8 repertoires sorted from blood. TCRdb stores this immuneACCESS table with in-frame sequences only. Part of the clones is absent; in the studies checked, under half of the shortfall reflects unresolved V genes, and no reason is known for the rest. For V, J and clone size, that table is used; D and trimming come from the DNA. For this sample, approximately 1,500 clones are listed, none of them singletons. About 40% of the sample belongs to the ten largest clones.

This clonotype originated in a C3H/HeJ mouse with alopecia areata. In terms of MHC, this strain is H2-k. Sequenced: skin.

The CDR3 reads CASGGTGGALPYEQYF. The sequenced CDR3 bases are TGTGCCAGCGGGGGGACTGGGGGGGCGCTTCCCTAT. The V gene is TRBV13-2 and the J gene is TRBJ2-7, with TRBD2 identical over 14 junction bases. The missing CDR3 end, 4 residues past where the read stops, is filled in from the germline J gene. Unmatched junction bases come to 6, with V trimmed by 5 bases and J by 2 bases. Measured from the cysteine to the phenylalanine, the CDR3 is 16 residues long. Shown are 36 bases from within the CDR3, in frame from base 1. CDR1 and CDR2 are read off the germline V gene (reference sequence) as NNHNN and SYGAGS.